Presented here are 29 T cell receptor beta chains from one specimen sequenced in a study of blood T cell repertoires in COVID-19. Using immunoSEQ multiplex PCR, the repertoire was profiled, and TCRdb retains in-frame clones only, with some absent. The table has about 200,000 clones, 82% seen once; the top ten hold approximately 12%. Sequenced: PBMCs or T cells enriched from blood (not recorded which). These receptors were collected from a man aged 40-55 years who had recovered from COVID-19.

This chain joins TRBV18 and TRBJ2-5, with 12 bases matching TRBD2. This CDR3 has 15 residues. Trimming removed 3 bases from V and 7 bases from J; junction bases left unmatched: 6. The V gene's germline CDR1 is KGHSH and CDR2 LQKENI. The CDR3 region is CASSPGLAGTGTQYF. The DNA of the CDR3 is TGTGCCAGCTCACCTGGACTAGCGGGAACAGGGACCCAGTACTTC.

This sequence joins TRBV9 and TRBJ2-3; 7 bases are a match to TRBD2. CDR1 is SGDLS and CDR2 is YYNGEE in the germline V gene. After removal of 4 bases from V and 3 bases from J, the junction contained 5 bases not matched to a gene. CDR3 length equals 14 residues. The CDR3 DNA sequence: TGTGCCAGCAGCCCCCGAGCGGGAACAGATACGCAGTATTTT. Amino acid sequence: CASSPRAGTDTQYF. Full variable domain (rest looked up from reference TRBV9 and TRBJ2-3): DSGVTQTPKHLITATGQRVTLRCSPRSGDLSVYWYQQSLDQGLQFLIQYYNGEERAKGNILERFSAQQFPDLHSELNLSSLELGDSALYFCASSPRAGTDTQYFGPGTRLTVL.

The chain uses TRBV6-5 and TRBJ1-1; D unresolved. The CDR3 contains 15 residues. The V and J ends lost 3 bases and 0 bases respectively, with 11 bases between them. CDR1 is MNHEY and CDR2 is SVGAGI in the germline V gene. In nucleotides, the CDR3 is TGTGCCAGCAGTTATTCTCCGGGGTTGAACACTGAAGCTTTCTTT. Translating gives CASSYSPGLNTEAFF.

The chain employs TRBV5-4 and TRBJ1-1; D possibly corresponds to TRBD1 (5 bases). The V gene lost 0 bases and the J gene lost 7 bases, with 10 bases spanning the gap. Looked up from germline, CDR1 is SGHNT and CDR2 is YYREEE (reference sequence). CDR3 size: 13 residues. The CDR3 region is CASSLDRQGEAFF. For the CDR3, the DNA is TGTGCCAGCAGCTTGGACAGGCAGGGTGAAGCTTTCTTT.

On this clone: Within the sample, other DNA sequences also encode this same CDR3. This chain links TRBV3-1 (or the pseudogene TRBV3-2) with TRBJ1-2; possible D gene TRBD1, 6 bases. The CDR3 is 15 residues long. Germline V gives CDR1 LGHDT, CDR2 YNNKEL (reference sequence). The V gene lost 1 base and the J gene lost 2 bases, with 11 bases spanning the gap. The CDR3 protein is CASSQVRGGNYGYTF. CDR3 bases: TGTGCCAGCAGCCAAGTTAGGGGGGGAAACTATGGCTACACCTTC.

The chain links TRBV2 to TRBJ2-7; D is unclear. V shed 6 bases and J shed 2 bases, with 17 bases lying between them. The V gene's germline CDR1 is SNHLY and CDR2 FYNNEI. The CDR3 extends over 15 amino acids. CDR3 sequence reads: CASSGDLTGAYEQYF. For the CDR3, the DNA is TGTGCCAGCAGCGGAGACTTGACTGGTGCCTACGAGCAGTACTTC.

V gene TRBV9 combines with J gene TRBJ1-2; weak D call: TRBD1 (6 bases). Trimming removed 0 bases at V and 3 bases at J, with 21 bases between. Germline CDR1 SGDLS, CDR2 YYNGEE. The CDR3 has 18 amino acids. The chain's CDR3 is CASSVGVRDMARDYGYTF. CDR3 coding DNA: TGTGCCAGCAGCGTAGGGGTTCGGGACATGGCGCGGGACTATGGCTACACCTTC.

In this sample, this clone turned up once. The chain carries TRBV6-5 and TRBJ1-1; no firm D call. The CDR3 totals 14 residues. With 2 bases removed from V and 6 bases from J, the gap between germline ends came to 13 bases. Germline-derived CDR1 and CDR2 are MNHEY and SVGAGI. The CDR3 sequence is CASSYTRERAEAFF. The DNA of the CDR3 is TGTGCCAGCAGTTACACCCGAGAACGGGCTGAAGCTTTCTTT.

V gene TRBV5-1 combines with J gene TRBJ2-3, with 14 positions matching TRBD2. The CDR3 sequence is 16 residues long. The J segment lost 8 bases and the V segment lost 4 bases, leaving 9 bases of the junction unmatched. Per germline, CDR1 SGHRS and CDR2 YFSETQ. The CDR3 region is CASSPVGLAGASTQYF. CDR3 bases: TGCGCCAGCAGCCCGGTGGGACTAGCGGGAGCCAGTACGCAGTATTTT.

The CDR3 region has the DNA TGTGCCAGCAGTTACGGGGGACACACCAACTATGGCTACACCTTC. Translating it yields CASSYGGHTNYGYTF. This chain connects TRBV6-2 or TRBV6-3 to TRBJ1-2, with D perhaps matching TRBD1 (6 bases). Between the trimmed V and J ends, which lost 2 bases and 2 bases, there was a span of 12 bases. This CDR3 is 15 amino acids long. The V gene's germline CDR1 is MNHEY and CDR2 SVGEGT.

V usage is TRBV9 and J usage is TRBJ2-5; maybe TRBD2 (5 bases). The CDR3 consists of 14 residues. Germline values: CDR1 SGDLS, CDR2 YYNGEE. V was trimmed by 2 bases and J by 5 bases, leaving 13 bases between them. The DNA for the CDR3 is TGTGCCAGCAGCGTCTCTAGCCGGGGTGAGACCCAGTACTTC. Translation: CASSVSSRGETQYF.

Only one count was recorded for this clone. This rearrangement joins TRBV6-5 to TRBJ1-1, with 8 bases matching TRBD1. The CDR3 has 15 residues. With 7 bases clipped from V and 1 base from J, the junction kept 8 bases outside the gene matches. Germline assignment: CDR1 MNHEY and CDR2 SVGAGI. The CDR3 region is CASTPRTGPNTEAFF. CDR3 in DNA: TGTGCCAGCACCCCTAGGACAGGGCCGAACACTGAAGCTTTCTTT.

V and J are TRBV14 and TRBJ1-1; 9 bases map to TRBD1. The CDR3 extends over 15 amino acids. With V trimmed by 3 bases and J by 6 bases, 8 bases remained unmatched. CDR1 is SGHDN and CDR2 is FVKESK in the germline V gene. CDR3 sequence reads: CASSHTGGPQAEAFF. The CDR3 DNA sequence: TGTGCCAGCAGCCATACAGGGGGCCCTCAGGCTGAAGCTTTCTTT.

As DNA, the CDR3 is TGTGCCAGCTCACCTAAGACAGCCTATAATTCACCCCTCCACTTT. Protein product: CASSPKTAYNSPLHF. The chain recombines TRBV18 with TRBJ1-6, with a weak D call TRBD1 (5 bases). Germline values: CDR1 KGHSH, CDR2 LQKENI. Trimming took 3 bases from V and 2 from J, leaving 8 bases between them. The CDR3 length is 15 residues.

This clone was recorded many times. V usage is TRBV7-2 and J usage is TRBJ2-1, with TRBD1 matching 7 bases. The CDR3 consists of 12 residues. The ends lost 5 bases at V and 10 bases at J; junction bases unmatched: 5. CDR1 is SGHTA, CDR2 FQGNSA, per germline. The CDR3: CASSRGGWEQFF. For the CDR3, the DNA is TGTGCCAGCAGCAGAGGGGGCTGGGAGCAGTTCTTC.

The gene calls are TRBV6-5 and TRBJ1-4, with a weak D call TRBD1 (5 bases). V was clipped by 6 bases and J by 8 bases, with 13 bases between them. Per germline, CDR1 MNHEY and CDR2 SVGAGI. The CDR3 totals 13 residues. The DNA for the CDR3 is TGTGCCAGCAGGCTCCAGGGTAAAGAAAAACTGTTTTTT. Translation: CASRLQGKEKLFF.

In this sample, this clone turned up a few times. The chain combines TRBV27 with TRBJ2-1, with TRBD2 identical over 10 bases. With 4 bases clipped from V and 7 bases from J, the junction kept 10 bases outside the gene matches. The CDR3 is 16 residues long. Germline loops: CDR1 MNHEY, CDR2 SMNVEV (reference sequence). The CDR3 sequence is CASSSSLAGESNEQFF. The CDR3, as DNA: TGTGCCAGCAGTTCCTCTCTAGCGGGAGAGTCGAATGAGCAGTTCTTC.

This clone appeared once. V gene TRBV11-2 combines with J gene TRBJ2-2; D unclear. The CDR3 runs to 13 residues. The germline CDR1 and CDR2 sequences are SGHAT and FQNNGV. V was shortened by 2 bases and J by 3 bases, with 4 bases between the two germline ends. The DNA of the CDR3 is TGTGCCAGCAGCTTACGGGACACCGGGGAGCTGTTTTTT. Translation gives CASSLRDTGELFF.

This chain connects TRBV12-3 or TRBV12-4 to TRBJ2-5, with 7 positions matching TRBD1. V lost 6 bases and J lost 5; bases outside the gene matches: 6. The CDR3 has 13 residues. The DNA of the CDR3 is TGTGCCAGCAGCCTTAGACAGGGTGAGACCCAGTACTTC. This gives the protein CASSLRQGETQYF.

Turning to this clone: A junction end diverges from the germline sequence, so it may reflect a read error. V and J are TRBV27 and TRBJ2-1, with TRBD2 matching over 9 bases. CDR1 and CDR2 (germline): MNHEY, SMNVEV (reference sequence). This CDR3 has 16 residues. The CDR3 coding sequence is TGTGCCAGCAGTCTATCCGGGCTAGCGGGAAACAATGAGCAGTTCTTC. Amino acid sequence: CASSLSGLAGNNEQFF.

V and J are TRBV27 and TRBJ2-2; 7 bases match TRBD2. The V segment lost 6 bases and the J segment 1 base; nucleotides outside the gene matches: 5. This CDR3 is built from 15 residues. CDR1 and CDR2 (germline): MNHEY, SMNVEV (reference sequence). The CDR3 spells CASRFAGENTGELFF. CDR3 in DNA: TGTGCCAGCAGGTTTGCGGGAGAGAACACCGGGGAGCTGTTTTTT.

The count of this clone is one. V and J are TRBV2 and TRBJ1-3; D unresolved. The CDR3 is made up of 14 amino acids. The V end was cut by 6 bases, the J end by 2 bases, with 11 bases between. The germline gives CDR1 SNHLY, CDR2 FYNNEI. The CDR3 reads CASRPGTAGNTIYF. CDR3 in DNA: TGTGCCAGCAGGCCGGGTACGGCTGGAAACACCATATATTTT.

This clone showed up just a few times. The chain employs TRBV20-1 and TRBJ2-2; TRBD1 agrees at 8 bases. With 3 bases clipped from V and 4 bases from J, the junction kept 4 bases outside the gene matches. The CDR3 spans 14 residues. The germline CDR1 and CDR2 sequences are DFQATT and SNEGSKA (reference sequence). CDR3 loop: CSASQGAFTGELFF. The CDR3 bases are TGCAGTGCTAGTCAGGGGGCTTTCACCGGGGAGCTGTTTTTT.

This chain links TRBV7-2 with TRBJ2-1; possibly TRBD1 for D (6 bases). The CDR3 sequence is 15 residues long. In germline, CDR1 is SGHTA, CDR2 FQGNSA. The V gene lost 3 bases and the J gene lost 1 base, with 10 bases spanning the gap. CDR3 bases: TGTGCCAGCAGCTTGGACAGTGGATCCTACAATGAGCAGTTCTTC. It encodes CASSLDSGSYNEQFF. Combining the CDR3 with reference TRBV7-2 and TRBJ2-1 gives the whole variable domain GAGVSQSPSNKVTEKGKDVELRCDPISGHTALYWYRQSLGQGLEFLIYFQGNSAPDKSGLPSDRFSAERTGGSVSTLTIQRTQQEDSAVYLCASSLDSGSYNEQFFGPGTRLTVL.

The chain combines TRBV11-3 with TRBJ2-1; D uncertain. CDR3 length: 12 amino acids. Trimming stripped 3 bases from V and 9 bases from J, with 9 bases between. Per the germline V gene, CDR1 is SGHNT and CDR2 is YENEEA. The DNA for the CDR3 is TGTGCCAGCAGCTTTCAGGTGGGTGAGCAGTTCTTC. Translated, it gives CASSFQVGEQFF.

This clone has just a few counts. This sample also contains other DNA sequences that code for the same CDR3. This chain joins TRBV12-3 or TRBV12-4 and TRBJ1-2; D is perhaps TRBD1 (5 bases). The CDR3 runs to 13 residues. V was trimmed by 0 bases and J by 4 bases, leaving 6 bases between them. CDR3 in amino acids: CASSLAGPYGYTF. In DNA form, the CDR3 reads TGTGCCAGCAGTTTAGCGGGGCCCTATGGCTACACCTTC.

This sequence joins TRBV7-6 and TRBJ2-1; TRBD2 aligns across 11 bases. Losses at the gene ends were 8 bases for V and 4 bases for J; bases not matched to a gene: 7. The CDR3 extends over 15 amino acids. Looked up from germline, CDR1 is SGHVS and CDR2 is FNYEAQ. The CDR3 coding sequence is TGTGCCAGCCGCGGACTAGCGGGCTTATACAATGAGCAGTTCTTC. Translation gives CASRGLAGLYNEQFF.

This chain uses TRBV24-1 with TRBJ2-5; the D gene is possibly TRBD2 (5 bases). Germline V gives CDR1 KGHDR, CDR2 SFDVKD. Trimming pared 7 bases from V and 7 bases from J, leaving 9 bases between. This CDR3 comprises 11 residues. CDR3 in DNA: TGTGCCACCAGCTCCGAGGGGACCCAGTACTTC. Encoded protein: CATSSEGTQYF.

The V gene is TRBV5-1, the J gene TRBJ2-5, with no clear D. V gave up 1 base and J gave up 3 bases, with 10 bases separating them. Germline V lookup: CDR1 SGHRS, CDR2 YFSETQ. CDR3 length: 14 residues. This CDR3 is CASSLSRNEETQYF. As DNA, the CDR3 is TGCGCCAGCAGCTTGTCGCGGAACGAAGAGACCCAGTACTTC.